The text below deals with one TCR beta chain. All enrollees were about 18 to 100 years old and from under 25 US areas. Participants had their cohort set by participant-reported clinical history. The assay was immunoSEQ multiplex PCR, and TCRdb's table has in-frame clones only and misses some. The sample consists of fewer than 250,000 clones, 83% of them appearing once. The data belong to a study of blood T cell repertoires in COVID-19. Deletions cut 6 bases from V and 6 bases from J, with 5 bases between. Looked up from germline, CDR1 is SNHLY and CDR2 is FYNNEI. This CDR3 has 11 residues. This receptor was identified in a woman aged 45-65 years who had been exposed to COVID-19. Input material: PBMCs or T cells enriched from blood (not recorded which). This chain uses TRBV2 with TRBJ2-2; no reliable D call. Here the CDR3 reads CASSVPGELFF. The CDR3 region has the DNA TGTGCCAGCAGCGTCCCCGGGGAGCTGTTTTTT. Drawing the rest from reference TRBV2 and TRBJ2-2, the complete variable domain is EPEVTQTPSHQVTQMGQEVILRCVPISNHLYFYWYRQILGQKVEFLVSFYNNEISEKSEIFDDQFSVERPDGSNFTLKIRSTKLEDSAMYFCASSVPGELFFGEGSRLTVL.